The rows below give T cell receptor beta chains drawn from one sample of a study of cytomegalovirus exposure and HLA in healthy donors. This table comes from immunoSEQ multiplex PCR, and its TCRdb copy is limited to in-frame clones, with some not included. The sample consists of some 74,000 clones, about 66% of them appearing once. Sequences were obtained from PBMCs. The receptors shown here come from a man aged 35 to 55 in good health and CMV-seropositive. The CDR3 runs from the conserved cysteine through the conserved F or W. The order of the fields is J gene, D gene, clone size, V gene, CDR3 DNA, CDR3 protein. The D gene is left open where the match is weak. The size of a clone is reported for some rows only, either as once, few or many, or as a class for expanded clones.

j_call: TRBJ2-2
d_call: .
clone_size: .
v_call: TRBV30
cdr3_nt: TGTGCCACCCAGGGGCTTAGGGCCGGGGAGCTGTTTTTT
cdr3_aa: CATQGLRAGELFF

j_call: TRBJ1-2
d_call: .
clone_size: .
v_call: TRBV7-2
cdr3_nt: TGTGCCAGCAGCAAAGGGGCAGGCTCTAACTATGGCTACACCTTC
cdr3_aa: CASSKGAGSNYGYTF

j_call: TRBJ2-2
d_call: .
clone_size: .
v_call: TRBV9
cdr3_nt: TGTGCCAGCAGCACTCCCGGGGAGCTGTTTTTT
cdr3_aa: CASSTPGELFF

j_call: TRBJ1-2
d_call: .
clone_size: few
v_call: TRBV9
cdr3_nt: TGTGCCAGCAGCGTCCTTGTTAACTATGGCTACACCTTC
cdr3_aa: CASSVLVNYGYTF

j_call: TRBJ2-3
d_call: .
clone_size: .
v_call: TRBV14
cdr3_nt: TGTGCCAGCAGCCAAGTCCCTCTCGGGGATACGCAGTATTTT
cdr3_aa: CASSQVPLGDTQYF

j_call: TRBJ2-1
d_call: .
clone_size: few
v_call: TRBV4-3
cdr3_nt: TGCGCCAGCAGCCAAGATGCGGGAACCTACAATGAGCAGTTCTTC
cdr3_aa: CASSQDAGTYNEQFF

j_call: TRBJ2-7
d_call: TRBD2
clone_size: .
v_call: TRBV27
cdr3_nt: TGTGCCAGCAGTTTACAAGCGGGGGCTATCTACGAGCAGTACTTC
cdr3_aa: CASSLQAGAIYEQYF

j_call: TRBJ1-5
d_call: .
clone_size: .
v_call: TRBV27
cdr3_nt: TGTGCCAGCAGTAGGGGTTATAGCAATCAGCCCCAGCATTTT
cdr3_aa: CASSRGYSNQPQHF

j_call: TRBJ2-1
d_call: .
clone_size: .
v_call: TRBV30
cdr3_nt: TGTGCCTGGGCCTTGGACGGGGGCTCCTACAATGAGCAGTTCTTC
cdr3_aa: CAWALDGGSYNEQFF

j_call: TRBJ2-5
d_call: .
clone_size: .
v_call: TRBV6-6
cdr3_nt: TGTGCCAGCAGTTTGACTAGTCGAGAGACCCAGTACTTC
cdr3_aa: CASSLTSRETQYF

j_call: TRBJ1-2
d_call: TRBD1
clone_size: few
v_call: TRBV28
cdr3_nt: TGTGCCAGCAGTTCCCCTAGACAGGGCCTTAACTATGGCTACACCTTC
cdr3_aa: CASSSPRQGLNYGYTF

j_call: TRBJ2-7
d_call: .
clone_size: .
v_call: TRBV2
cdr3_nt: TGTGCCAGCAGCCTGGGACTCCCAGGCGAGCAGTACTTC
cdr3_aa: CASSLGLPGEQYF

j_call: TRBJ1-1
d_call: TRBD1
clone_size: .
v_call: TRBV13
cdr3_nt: TGTGCCAGCAGCTTAGCGACAGGGAATACTGAAGCTTTCTTT
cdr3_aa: CASSLATGNTEAFF

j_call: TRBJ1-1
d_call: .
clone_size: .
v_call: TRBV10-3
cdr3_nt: TGTGCAACGAGTCAGGGCGTGGCTGAAGCTTTCTTT
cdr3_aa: CATSQGVAEAFF

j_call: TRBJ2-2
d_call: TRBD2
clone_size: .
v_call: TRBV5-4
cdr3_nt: TGTGCCAGCACCCTTTGGGGCGGGGGGCCCGGGGAGCTGTTTTTT
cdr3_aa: CASTLWGGGPGELFF

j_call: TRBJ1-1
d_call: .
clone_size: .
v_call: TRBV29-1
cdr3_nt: TGCAGCGTTCTCTCGAACACTGAAGCTTTCTTT
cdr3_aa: CSVLSNTEAFF

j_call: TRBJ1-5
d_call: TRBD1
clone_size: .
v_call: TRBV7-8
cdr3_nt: TGTGCCAGCGGTCCGGGACAGGGAACAGGGAACAATCAGCCCCAGCATTTT
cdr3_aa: CASGPGQGTGNNQPQHF

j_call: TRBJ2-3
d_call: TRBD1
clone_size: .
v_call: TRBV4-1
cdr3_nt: TGCGCCAGCAGCCAACAGACAGGGGCGGTGAATACGCAGTATTTT
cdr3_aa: CASSQQTGAVNTQYF

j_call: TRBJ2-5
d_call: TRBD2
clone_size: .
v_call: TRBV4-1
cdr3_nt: TGCGCCAGCAGCCAAAGGAGGACTAGCTGGGGGGAGACCCAGTACTTC
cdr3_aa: CASSQRRTSWGETQYF

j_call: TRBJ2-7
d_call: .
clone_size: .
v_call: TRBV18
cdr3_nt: TGTGCCAGCTCCCCGAGCTCCTACGAGCAGTACTTC
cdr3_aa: CASSPSSYEQYF

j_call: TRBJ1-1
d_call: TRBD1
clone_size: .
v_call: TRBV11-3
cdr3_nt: TGTGCCAGCAGCTTAGCAGGTTCTTGGGGACAGCAGAACACTGAAGCTTTCTTT
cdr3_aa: CASSLAGSWGQQNTEAFF

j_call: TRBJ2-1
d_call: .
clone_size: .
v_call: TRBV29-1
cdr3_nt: TGCAGCGTTGTTGGAGTCGAAAGCTCCTACGATGAGCAGTTCTTC
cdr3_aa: CSVVGVESSYDEQFF

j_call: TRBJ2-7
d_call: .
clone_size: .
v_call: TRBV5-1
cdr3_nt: TGCGCCAGCAGCTTGGGCGGCGGTAGCTCCTACGAGCAGTACTTC
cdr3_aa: CASSLGGGSSYEQYF

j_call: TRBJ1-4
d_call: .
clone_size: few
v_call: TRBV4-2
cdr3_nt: TGTGCCAGCAGCCAAGGTGAGGGCCCAACTAATGAAAAACTGTTTTTT
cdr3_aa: CASSQGEGPTNEKLFF

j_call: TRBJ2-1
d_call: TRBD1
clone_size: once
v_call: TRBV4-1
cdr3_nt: TGCGCCAGCAGCCCCATGGGACAGATTTACAATGAGCAGTTCTTC
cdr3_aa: CASSPMGQIYNEQFF

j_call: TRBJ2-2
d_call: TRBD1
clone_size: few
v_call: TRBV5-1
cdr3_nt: TGCGCCAGCAGCGGGGGACAGGGAAGGAGAAACACCGGGGAGCTGTTTTTT
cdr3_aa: CASSGGQGRRNTGELFF

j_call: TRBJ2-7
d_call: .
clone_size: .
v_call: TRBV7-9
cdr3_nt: TGTGCCAGCAGGCACACAAATACCTACGAGCAGTACTTC
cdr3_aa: CASRHTNTYEQYF

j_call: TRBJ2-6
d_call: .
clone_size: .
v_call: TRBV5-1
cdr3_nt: TGCGCCAGCAGCTTGTACGCTAGCTCCTCTGGGGCCAACGTCCTGACTTTC
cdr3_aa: CASSLYASSSGANVLTF

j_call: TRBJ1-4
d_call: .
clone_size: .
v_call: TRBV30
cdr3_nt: TGTGCCTGGGGGGGGACTAAACTGTTTTTT
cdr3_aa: CAWGGTKLFF

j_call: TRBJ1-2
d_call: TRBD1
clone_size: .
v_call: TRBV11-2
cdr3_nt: TGTGCCAGCAGCTTAGACGGTCAGGGGGACTATGGCTACACCTTC
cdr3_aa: CASSLDGQGDYGYTF

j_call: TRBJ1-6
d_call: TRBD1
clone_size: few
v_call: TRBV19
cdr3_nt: TGTGCCAGTAGTCCCGACAGGGCGAATTCACCCCTCCACTTT
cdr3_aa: CASSPDRANSPLHF

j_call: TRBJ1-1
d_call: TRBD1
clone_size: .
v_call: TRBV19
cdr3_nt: TGTGCCAGTAAACAGCCCGGACAGGCCCAAGCTGGGAGTGGTTTCTTT
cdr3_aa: CASKQPGQAQAGSGFF

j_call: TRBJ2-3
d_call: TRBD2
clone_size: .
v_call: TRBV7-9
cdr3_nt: TGTGCCAGCAGCACTAGGACTAGCGGAACAGATACGCAGTATTTT
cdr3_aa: CASSTRTSGTDTQYF

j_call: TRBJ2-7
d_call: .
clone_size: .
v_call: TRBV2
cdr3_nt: TGTGCCAGCACAGGGGCTGGGGCCTACGAGCAGTACTTC
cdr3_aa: CASTGAGAYEQYF

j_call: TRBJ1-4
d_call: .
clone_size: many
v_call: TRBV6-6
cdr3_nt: TGTGCCAGCACCAGCGCGGTAGCTAATGAAAAACTGTTTTTT
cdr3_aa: CASTSAVANEKLFF

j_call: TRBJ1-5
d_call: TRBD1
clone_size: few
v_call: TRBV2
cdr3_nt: TGTGCCAGCAGCATCCAGGGGGCGCATCAGCCCCAGCATTTT
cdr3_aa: CASSIQGAHQPQHF

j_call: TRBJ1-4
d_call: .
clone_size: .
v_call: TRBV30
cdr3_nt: TGTGCCTGGAGTGTAACCAGGGTCAAACTGTTTTTT
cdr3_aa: CAWSVTRVKLFF

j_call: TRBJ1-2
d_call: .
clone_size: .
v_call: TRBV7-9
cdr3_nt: TGTGCCAGCAGCTTAGAAGGGACACAGACTTATGGCTACACCTTC
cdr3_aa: CASSLEGTQTYGYTF

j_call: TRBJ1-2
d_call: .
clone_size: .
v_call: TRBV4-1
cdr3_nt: TGCGCCAGCAGCGGCCGGACAGTGAAAACTAACTATGGCTACACCTTC
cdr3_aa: CASSGRTVKTNYGYTF

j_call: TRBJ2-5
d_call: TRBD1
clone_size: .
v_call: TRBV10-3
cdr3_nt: TGTGCCATCAGTGAAGGGACAGGGCACCAGAAGACCCAGTACTTC
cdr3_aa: CAISEGTGHQKTQYF

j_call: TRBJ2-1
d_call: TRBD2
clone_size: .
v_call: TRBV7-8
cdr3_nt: TGTGCCAGCAGCCCCGTCCGACTAGCGCCAAGGGATGAGCAGTTCTTC
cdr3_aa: CASSPVRLAPRDEQFF

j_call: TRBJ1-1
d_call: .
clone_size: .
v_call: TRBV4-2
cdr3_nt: TGTGCCAGCAGCAGGACCCCCAGGGGAGCCACTGAAGCTTTCTTT
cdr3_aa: CASSRTPRGATEAFF

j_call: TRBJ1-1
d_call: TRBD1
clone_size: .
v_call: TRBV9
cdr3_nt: TGTGCCAGCAGCGTAGAGGGGGCTAACACTGAAGCTTTCTTT
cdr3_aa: CASSVEGANTEAFF

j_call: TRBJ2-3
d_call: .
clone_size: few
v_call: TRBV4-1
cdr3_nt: TGCGCCAGCAGCCGAATAGCTGGTATTAATACGCAGTATTTT
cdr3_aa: CASSRIAGINTQYF

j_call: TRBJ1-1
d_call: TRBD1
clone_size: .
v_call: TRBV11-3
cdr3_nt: TGTGCCAGCAGCTTAGCCGGTATATGGGGACAGGGGGCCCCTAACACTGAAGCTTTCTTT
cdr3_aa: CASSLAGIWGQGAPNTEAFF

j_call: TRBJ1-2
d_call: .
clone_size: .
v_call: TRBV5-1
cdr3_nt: TGCGCCAGCAGCTTGCGGAGGGAGGGTGGCTACACCTTC
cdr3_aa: CASSLRREGGYTF

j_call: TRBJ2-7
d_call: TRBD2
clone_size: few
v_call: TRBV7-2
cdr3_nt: TGTGCCAGCAGCTTAGGAGCGGGGTATAGGTCCTACGAGCAGTACTTC
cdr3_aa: CASSLGAGYRSYEQYF

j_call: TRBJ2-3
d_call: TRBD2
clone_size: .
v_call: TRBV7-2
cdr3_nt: TGTGCCCTAGAGCGCGGGGGTAGCACAGATACGCAGTATTTT
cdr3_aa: CALERGGSTDTQYF

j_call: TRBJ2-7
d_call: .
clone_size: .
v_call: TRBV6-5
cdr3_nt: TGTGCCAGCAGTTTGACAGGTTACGAGCAGTACTTC
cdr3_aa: CASSLTGYEQYF